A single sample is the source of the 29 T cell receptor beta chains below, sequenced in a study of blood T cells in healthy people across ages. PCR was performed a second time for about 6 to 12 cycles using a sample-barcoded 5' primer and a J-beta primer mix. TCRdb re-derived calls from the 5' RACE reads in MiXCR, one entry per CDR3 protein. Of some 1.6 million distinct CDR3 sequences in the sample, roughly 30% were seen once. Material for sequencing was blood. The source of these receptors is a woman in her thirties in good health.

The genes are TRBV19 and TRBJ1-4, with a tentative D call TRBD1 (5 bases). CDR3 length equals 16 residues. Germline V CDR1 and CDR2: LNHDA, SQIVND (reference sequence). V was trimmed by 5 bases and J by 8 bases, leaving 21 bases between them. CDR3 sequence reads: CASSLPTDSDKEKLFF. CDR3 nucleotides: TGTGCCAGTAGTCTCCCCACCGACAGCGACAAGGAAAAACTGTTTTTT.

CDR3 residues: CASSQDLLSGGGGNEQFF. The CDR3 nucleotides read TGCGCCAGCAGCCAAGACTTATTAAGCGGGGGGGGCGGCAATGAGCAGTTCTTC. This rearrangement joins TRBV4-1 to TRBJ2-1; TRBD2 matches at 10 bases. The CDR3 extends over 18 amino acids. Germline loops: CDR1 MGHRA, CDR2 YSYEKL. V lost 0 bases, J lost 6 bases, and 11 bases stayed unmatched.

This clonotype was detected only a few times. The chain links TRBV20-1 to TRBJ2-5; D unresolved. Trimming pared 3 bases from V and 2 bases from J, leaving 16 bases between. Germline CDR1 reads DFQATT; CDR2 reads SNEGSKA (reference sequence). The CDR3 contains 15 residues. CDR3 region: CSASGARLGQETQYF. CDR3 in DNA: TGCAGTGCTAGTGGCGCACGTTTGGGACAAGAGACCCAGTACTTC.

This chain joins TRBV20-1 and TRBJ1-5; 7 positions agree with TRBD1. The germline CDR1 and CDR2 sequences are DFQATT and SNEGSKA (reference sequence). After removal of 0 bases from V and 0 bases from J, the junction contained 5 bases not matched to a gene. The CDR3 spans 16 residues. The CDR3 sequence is CSAREPTGYSNQPQHF. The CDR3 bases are TGCAGTGCTAGAGAACCGACAGGGTATAGCAATCAGCCCCAGCATTTT.

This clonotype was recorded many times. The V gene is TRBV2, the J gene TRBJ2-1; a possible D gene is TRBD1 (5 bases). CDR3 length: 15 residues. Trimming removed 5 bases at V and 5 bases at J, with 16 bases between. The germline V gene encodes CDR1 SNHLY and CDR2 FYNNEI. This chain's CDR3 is CASSKRQGRDNEQFF. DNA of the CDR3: TGTGCCAGCAGTAAAAGGCAGGGAAGGGACAATGAGCAGTTCTTC. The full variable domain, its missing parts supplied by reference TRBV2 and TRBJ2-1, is EPEVTQTPSHQVTQMGQEVILRCVPISNHLYFYWYRQILGQKVEFLVSFYNNEISEKSEIFDDQFSVERPDGSNFTLKIRSTKLEDSAMYFCASSKRQGRDNEQFFGPGTRLTVL.

This CDR3 reads CSARGGGRYTEAFF. The CDR3 nucleotides are TGCAGTGCTAGGGGCGGGGGTAGGTACACTGAAGCTTTCTTT. This sequence joins TRBV20-1 and TRBJ1-1; D possibly corresponds to TRBD1 (5 bases). Looked up from germline, CDR1 is DFQATT and CDR2 is SNEGSKA (reference sequence). V lost 3 bases, J lost 3 bases, and 14 bases lay in between. The CDR3 consists of 14 residues.

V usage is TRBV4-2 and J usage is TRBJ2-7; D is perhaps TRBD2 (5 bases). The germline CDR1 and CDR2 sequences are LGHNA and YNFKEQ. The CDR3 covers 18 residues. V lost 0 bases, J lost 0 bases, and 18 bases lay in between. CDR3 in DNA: TGTGCCAGCAGCCAAGAAAGGGTCGGAGGAGGACTCTCCTACGAGCAGTACTTC. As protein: CASSQERVGGGLSYEQYF.

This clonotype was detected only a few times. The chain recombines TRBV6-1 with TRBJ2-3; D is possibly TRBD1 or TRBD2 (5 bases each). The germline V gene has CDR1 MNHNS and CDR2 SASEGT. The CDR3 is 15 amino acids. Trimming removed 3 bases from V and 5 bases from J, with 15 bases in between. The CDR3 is CASSDRTGAKDTQYF. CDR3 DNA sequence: TGTGCCAGCAGTGACCGGACCGGGGCTAAAGATACGCAGTATTTT.

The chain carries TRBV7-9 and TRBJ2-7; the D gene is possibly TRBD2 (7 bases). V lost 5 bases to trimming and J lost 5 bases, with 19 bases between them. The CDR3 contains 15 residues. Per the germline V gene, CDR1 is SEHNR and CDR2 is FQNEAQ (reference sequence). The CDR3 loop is CASSPRGGGWNEQYF. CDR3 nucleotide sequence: TGTGCCAGCAGCCCCAGAGGGGGGGGCTGGAACGAGCAGTACTTC.

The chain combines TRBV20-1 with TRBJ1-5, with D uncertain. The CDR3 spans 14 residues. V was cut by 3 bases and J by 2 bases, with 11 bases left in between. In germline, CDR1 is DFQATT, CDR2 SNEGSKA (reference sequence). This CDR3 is CSASGVLGNQPQHF. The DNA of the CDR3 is TGCAGTGCTAGCGGGGTTTTGGGCAATCAGCCCCAGCATTTT.

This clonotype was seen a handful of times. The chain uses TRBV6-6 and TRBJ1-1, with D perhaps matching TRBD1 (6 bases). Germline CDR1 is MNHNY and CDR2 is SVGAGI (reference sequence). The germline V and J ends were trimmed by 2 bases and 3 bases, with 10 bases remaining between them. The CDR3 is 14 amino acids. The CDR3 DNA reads TGTGCCAGCAGTTACCGGGGGGCGGACACTGAAGCTTTCTTT. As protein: CASSYRGADTEAFF.

The CDR3 reads CSARNSGGDYEQYF. The CDR3 DNA reads as TGCAGTGCTAGAAATAGCGGGGGCGACTACGAGCAGTACTTC. This chain uses TRBV20-1 with TRBJ2-7; 9 positions agree with TRBD2. Germline assignment: CDR1 DFQATT and CDR2 SNEGSKA (reference sequence). CDR3 length: 14 residues. The J segment lost 3 bases and the V segment lost 2 bases, leaving 5 bases of the junction unmatched.

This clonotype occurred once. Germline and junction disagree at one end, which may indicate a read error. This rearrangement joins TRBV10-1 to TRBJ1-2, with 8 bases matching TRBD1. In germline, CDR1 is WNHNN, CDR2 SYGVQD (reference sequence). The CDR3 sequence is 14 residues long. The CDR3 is CASSPQGVNYDYTF. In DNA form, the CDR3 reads TGCGCCAGCAGCCCACAGGGGGTTAACTATGACTACACCTTC.

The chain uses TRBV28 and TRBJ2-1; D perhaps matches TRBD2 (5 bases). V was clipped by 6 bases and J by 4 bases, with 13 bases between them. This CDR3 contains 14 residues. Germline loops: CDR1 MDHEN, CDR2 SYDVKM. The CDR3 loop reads CASRPRGSYNEQFF. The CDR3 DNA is TGTGCCAGCAGGCCCCGGGGAAGTTACAATGAGCAGTTCTTC.

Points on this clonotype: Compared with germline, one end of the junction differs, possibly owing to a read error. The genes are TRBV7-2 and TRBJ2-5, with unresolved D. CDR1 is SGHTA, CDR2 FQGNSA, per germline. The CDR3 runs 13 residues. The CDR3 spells CVSSPSAGETQYF. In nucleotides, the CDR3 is TGTGTCAGCAGCCCCTCGGCCGGGGAGACCCAGTACTTC.

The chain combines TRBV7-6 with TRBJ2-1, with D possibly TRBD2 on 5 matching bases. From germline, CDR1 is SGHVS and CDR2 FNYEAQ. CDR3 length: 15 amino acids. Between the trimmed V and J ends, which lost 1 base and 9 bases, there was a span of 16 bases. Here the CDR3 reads CASSLESGAPPEQFF. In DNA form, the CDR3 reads TGTGCCAGCAGCTTAGAAAGCGGAGCACCCCCTGAGCAGTTCTTC. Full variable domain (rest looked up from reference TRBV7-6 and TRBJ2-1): GAGVSQSPRYKVTKRGQDVALRCDPISGHVSLYWYRQALGQGPEFLTYFNYEAQQDKSGLPNDRFSAERPEGSISTLTIQRTEQRDSAMYRCASSLESGAPPEQFFGPGTRLTVL.

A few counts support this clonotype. CDR3 nucleotides: TGTGCCAGCAGCCACGGACAGTTCGCTGAAGCTTTCTTT. Translated, it gives CASSHGQFAEAFF. This chain uses TRBV7-6 with TRBJ1-1; TRBD1 might be the D (6 bases). With 5 bases removed from V and 6 bases from J, the gap between germline ends came to 13 bases. This CDR3 is 13 amino acids long. The germline gives CDR1 SGHVS, CDR2 FNYEAQ.

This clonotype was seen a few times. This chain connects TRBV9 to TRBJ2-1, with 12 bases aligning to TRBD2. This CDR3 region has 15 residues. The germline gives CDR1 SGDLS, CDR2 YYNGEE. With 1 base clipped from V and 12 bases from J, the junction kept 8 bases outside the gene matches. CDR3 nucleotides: TGTGCCAGCAGCGTACAGACTAGCGGGAGAAGAGGGCAGTTCTTC. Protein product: CASSVQTSGRRGQFF.

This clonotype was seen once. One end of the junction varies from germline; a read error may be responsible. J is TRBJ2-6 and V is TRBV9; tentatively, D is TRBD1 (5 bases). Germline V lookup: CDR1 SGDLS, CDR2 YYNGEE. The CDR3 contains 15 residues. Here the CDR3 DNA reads TGTGCCAGCAGCCAGACAAGCTCTGGGGCCAGCGTCCTGACTTTC. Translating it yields CASSQTSSGASVLTF.

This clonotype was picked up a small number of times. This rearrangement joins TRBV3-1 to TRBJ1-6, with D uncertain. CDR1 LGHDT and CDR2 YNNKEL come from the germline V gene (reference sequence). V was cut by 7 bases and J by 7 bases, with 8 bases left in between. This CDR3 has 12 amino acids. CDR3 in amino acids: CASTGPNSPLHF. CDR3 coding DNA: TGTGCCAGCACCGGACCAAATTCACCCCTCCACTTT.

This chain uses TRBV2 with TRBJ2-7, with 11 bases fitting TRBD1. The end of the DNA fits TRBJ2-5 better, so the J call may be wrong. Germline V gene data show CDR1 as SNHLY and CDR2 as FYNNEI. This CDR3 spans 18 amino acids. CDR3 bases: TGTGCCAGCAGTGAGATCCCGGGACAGGGGGACAAGGAGGAGACCCAGTACTTC. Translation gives CASSEIPGQGDKEETQYF.

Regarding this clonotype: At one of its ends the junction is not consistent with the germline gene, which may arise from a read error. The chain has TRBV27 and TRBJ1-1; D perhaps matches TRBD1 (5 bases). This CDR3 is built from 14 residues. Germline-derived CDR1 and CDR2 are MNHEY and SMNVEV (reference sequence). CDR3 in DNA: TGTGCCAGCAGGTTATCGTTCGGGGCAGGTGAAGCTTTCTTT. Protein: CASRLSFGAGEAFF.

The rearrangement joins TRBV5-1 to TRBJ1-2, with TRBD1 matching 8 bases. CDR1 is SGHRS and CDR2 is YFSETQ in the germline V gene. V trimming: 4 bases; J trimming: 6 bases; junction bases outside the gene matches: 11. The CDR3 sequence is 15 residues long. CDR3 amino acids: CASSLFQGAVDGYTF. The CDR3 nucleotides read TGCGCCAGCAGCCTCTTCCAGGGGGCGGTTGATGGCTACACCTTC. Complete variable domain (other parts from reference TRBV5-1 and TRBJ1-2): KAGVTQTPRYLIKTRGQQVTLSCSPISGHRSVSWYQQTPGQGLQFLFEYFSETQRNKGNFPGRFSGRQFSNSRSEMNVSTLELGDSALYLCASSLFQGAVDGYTFGSGTRLTVV.

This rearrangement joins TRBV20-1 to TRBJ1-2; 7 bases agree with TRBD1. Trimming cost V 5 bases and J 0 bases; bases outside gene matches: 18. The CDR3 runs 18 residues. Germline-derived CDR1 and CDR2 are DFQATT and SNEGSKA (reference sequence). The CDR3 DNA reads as TGCAGTGCTCCTTATTCCGGGACAGACATGACGACTAACTATGGCTACACCTTC. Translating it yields CSAPYSGTDMTTNYGYTF.

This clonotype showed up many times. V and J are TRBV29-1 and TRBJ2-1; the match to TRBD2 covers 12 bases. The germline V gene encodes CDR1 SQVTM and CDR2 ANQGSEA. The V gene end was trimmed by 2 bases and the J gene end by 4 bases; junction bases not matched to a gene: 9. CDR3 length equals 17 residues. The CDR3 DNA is TGCAGCGTTGAATGGGCTAGCGGGGGGGGTGGTTACAATGAGCAGTTCTTC. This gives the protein CSVEWASGGGGYNEQFF.

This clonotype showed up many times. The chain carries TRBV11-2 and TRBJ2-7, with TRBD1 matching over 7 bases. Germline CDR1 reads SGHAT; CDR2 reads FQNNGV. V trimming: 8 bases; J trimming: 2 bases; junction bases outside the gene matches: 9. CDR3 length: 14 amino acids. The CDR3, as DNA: TGTGCCAGCGCCTTACAGGGGCCTGCCTACGAGCAGTACTTC. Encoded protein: CASALQGPAYEQYF.

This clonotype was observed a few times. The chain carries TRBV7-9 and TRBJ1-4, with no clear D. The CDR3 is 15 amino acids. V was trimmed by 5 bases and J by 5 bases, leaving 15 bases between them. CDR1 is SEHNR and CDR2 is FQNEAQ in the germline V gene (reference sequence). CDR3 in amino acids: CASSKRTDANEKLFF. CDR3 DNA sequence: TGTGCCAGCAGCAAACGGACGGACGCAAATGAAAAACTGTTTTTT.

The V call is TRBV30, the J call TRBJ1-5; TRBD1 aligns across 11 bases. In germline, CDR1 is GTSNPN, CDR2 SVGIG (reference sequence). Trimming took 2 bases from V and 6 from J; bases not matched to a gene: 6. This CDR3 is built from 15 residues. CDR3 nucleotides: TGTGCCTGGAGTCTCCCCGGACAGGGGGCTCAGCCCCAGCATTTT. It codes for CAWSLPGQGAQPQHF.

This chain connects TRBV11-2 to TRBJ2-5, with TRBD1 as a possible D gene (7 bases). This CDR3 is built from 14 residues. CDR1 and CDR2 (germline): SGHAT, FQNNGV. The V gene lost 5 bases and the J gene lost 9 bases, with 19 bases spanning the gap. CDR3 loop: CASSPSTGRLAQYF. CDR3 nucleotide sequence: TGTGCCAGCAGCCCTTCGACAGGGAGGCTGGCCCAGTACTTC.